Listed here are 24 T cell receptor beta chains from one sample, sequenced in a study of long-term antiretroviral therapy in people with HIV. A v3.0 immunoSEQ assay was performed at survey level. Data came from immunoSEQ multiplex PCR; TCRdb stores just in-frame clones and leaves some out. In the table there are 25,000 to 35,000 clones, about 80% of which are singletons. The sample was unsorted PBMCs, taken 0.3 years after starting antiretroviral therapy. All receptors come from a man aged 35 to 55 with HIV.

DNA for the CDR3: TGTGCCAGCAGCTTGGTAGCCCTGAGCTCCTACAATGAGCAGTTCTTC. Its protein product is CASSLVALSSYNEQFF. The gene calls are TRBV5-6 and TRBJ2-1; D not resolved. CDR1 and CDR2 (germline): SGHDT, YYEEEE. V gave up 0 bases and J gave up 0 bases, with 10 bases separating them. CDR3 length: 16 residues.

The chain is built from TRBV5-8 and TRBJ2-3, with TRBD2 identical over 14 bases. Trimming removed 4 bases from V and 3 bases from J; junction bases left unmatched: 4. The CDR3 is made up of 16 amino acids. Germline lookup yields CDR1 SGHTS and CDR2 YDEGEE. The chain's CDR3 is CASSQGLAGATDTQYF. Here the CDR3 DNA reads TGTGCCAGCAGCCAGGGACTAGCGGGGGCAACAGATACGCAGTATTTT.

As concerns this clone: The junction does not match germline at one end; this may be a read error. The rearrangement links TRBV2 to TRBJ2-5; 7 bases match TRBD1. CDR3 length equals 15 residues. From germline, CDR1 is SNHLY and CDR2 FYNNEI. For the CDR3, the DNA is TGTGCCAGCAGCGAAGGGGGCCCTCTCCAAGAGACCCAGTACTTC. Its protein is CASSEGGPLQETQYF.

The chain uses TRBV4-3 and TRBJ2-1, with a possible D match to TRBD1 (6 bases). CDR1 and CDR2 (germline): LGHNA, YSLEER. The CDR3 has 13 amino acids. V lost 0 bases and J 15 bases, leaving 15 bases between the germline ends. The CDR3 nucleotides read TGCGCCAGCAGCCAAGATAGTCGGGACACAACGTTCTTC. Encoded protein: CASSQDSRDTTFF.

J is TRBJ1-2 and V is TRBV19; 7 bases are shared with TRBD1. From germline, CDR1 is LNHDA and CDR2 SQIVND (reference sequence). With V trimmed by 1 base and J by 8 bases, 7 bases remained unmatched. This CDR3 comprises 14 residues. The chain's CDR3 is CASSIGRDSRGYTF. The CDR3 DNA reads TGTGCCAGTAGTATAGGCCGGGACAGCAGGGGCTACACCTTC.

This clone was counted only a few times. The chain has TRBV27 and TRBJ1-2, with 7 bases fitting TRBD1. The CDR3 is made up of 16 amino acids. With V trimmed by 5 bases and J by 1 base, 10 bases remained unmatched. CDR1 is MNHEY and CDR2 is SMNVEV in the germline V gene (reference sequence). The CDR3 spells CASSPTFRGSNYGYTF. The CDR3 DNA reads TGTGCCAGCAGTCCTACATTCAGGGGGAGTAACTATGGCTACACCTTC.

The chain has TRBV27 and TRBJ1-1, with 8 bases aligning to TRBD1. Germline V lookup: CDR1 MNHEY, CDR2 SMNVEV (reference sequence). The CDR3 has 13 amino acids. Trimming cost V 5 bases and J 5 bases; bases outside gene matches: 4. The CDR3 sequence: CASSPWTGTEAFF. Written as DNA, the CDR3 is TGTGCCAGCAGTCCCTGGACAGGGACTGAAGCTTTCTTT.

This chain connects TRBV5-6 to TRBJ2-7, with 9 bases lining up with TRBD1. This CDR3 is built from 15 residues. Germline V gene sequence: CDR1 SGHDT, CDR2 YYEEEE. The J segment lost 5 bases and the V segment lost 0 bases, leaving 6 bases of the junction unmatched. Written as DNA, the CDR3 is TGTGCCAGCAGCTTGGCCGGGACAGGGTCCCACGAGCAGTACTTC. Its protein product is CASSLAGTGSHEQYF. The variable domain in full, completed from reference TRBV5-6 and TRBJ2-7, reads DAGVTQSPTHLIKTRGQQVTLRCSPKSGHDTVSWYQQALGQGPQFIFQYYEEEERQRGNFPDRFSGHQFPNYSSELNVNALLLGDSALYLCASSLAGTGSHEQYFGPGTRLTVT.

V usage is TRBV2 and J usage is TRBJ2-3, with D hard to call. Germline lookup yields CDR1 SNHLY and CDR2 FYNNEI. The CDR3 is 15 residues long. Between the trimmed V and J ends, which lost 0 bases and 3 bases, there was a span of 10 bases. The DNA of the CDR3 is TGTGCCAGCAGTGAAGCGACCCCAAGGACAGATACGCAGTATTTT. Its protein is CASSEATPRTDTQYF.

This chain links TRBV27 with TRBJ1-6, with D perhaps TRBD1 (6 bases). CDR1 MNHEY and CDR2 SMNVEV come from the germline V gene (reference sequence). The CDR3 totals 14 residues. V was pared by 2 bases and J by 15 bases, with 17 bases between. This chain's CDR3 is CASSLQGRGSLLHF. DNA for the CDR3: TGTGCCAGCAGTTTACAGGGGCGCGGGTCCCTCCTCCACTTT.

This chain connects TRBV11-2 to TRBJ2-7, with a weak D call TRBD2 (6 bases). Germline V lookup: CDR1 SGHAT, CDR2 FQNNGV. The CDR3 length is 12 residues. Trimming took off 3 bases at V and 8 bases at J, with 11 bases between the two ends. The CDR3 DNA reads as TGTGCCAGCAGCTTCGGAGGGGATCAGCAGTACTTC. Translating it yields CASSFGGDQQYF.

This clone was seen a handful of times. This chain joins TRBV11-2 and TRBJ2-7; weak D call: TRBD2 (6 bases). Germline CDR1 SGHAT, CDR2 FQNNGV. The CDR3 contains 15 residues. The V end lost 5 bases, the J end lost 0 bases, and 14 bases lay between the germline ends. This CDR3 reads CASSPLALSSYEQYF. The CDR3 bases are TGTGCCAGCAGCCCGCTAGCGTTGAGCTCCTACGAGCAGTACTTC.

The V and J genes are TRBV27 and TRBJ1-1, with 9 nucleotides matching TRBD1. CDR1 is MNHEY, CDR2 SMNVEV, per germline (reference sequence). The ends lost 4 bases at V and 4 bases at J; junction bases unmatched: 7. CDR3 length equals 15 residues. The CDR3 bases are TGTGCCAGCAGTTCACAAACAGGGGGCCCCACTGAAGCTTTCTTT. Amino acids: CASSSQTGGPTEAFF.

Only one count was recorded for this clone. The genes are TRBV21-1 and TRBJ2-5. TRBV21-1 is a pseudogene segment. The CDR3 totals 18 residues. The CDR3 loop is CASSAPRDAILGVETQYF. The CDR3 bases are TGTGCCAGCAGCGCCCCCCGGGACGCTATCCTAGGGGTAGAGACCCAGTACTTC.

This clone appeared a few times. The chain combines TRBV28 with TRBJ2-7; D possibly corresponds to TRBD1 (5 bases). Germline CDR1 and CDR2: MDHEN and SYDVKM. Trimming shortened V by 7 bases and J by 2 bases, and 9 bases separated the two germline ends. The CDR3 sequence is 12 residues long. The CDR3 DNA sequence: TGTGCCAGCAAGCAGGGCACCTACGAGCAGTACTTC. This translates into CASKQGTYEQYF.

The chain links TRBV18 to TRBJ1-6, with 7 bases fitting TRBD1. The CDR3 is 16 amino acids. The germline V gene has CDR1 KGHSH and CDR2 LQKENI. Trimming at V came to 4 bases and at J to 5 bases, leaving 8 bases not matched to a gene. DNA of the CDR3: TGTGCCAGCTCACTTGACAGGGTACAGGATAATTCACCCCTCCACTTT. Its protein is CASSLDRVQDNSPLHF.

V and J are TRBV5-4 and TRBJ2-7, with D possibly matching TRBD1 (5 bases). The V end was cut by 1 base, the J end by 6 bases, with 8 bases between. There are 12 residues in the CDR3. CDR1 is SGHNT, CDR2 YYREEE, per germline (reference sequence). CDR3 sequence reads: CASSLSTGEQYF. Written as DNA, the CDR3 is TGTGCCAGCAGCTTGTCCACAGGCGAGCAGTACTTC.

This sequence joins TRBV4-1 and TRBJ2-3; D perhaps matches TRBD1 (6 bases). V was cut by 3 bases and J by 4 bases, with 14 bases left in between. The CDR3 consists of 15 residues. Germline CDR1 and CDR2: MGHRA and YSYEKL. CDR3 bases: TGCGCCAGCAGCCAGGGACACTTAGGATCAGATACGCAGTATTTT. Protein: CASSQGHLGSDTQYF.

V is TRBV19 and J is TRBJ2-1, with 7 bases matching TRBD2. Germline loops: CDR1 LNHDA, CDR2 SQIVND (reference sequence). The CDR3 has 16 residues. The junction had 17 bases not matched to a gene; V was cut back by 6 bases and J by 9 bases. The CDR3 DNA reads TGTGCCAGTAGGCCTAGCGGCCGTACCAAAACTGGTGAGCAGTTCTTC. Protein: CASRPSGRTKTGEQFF.

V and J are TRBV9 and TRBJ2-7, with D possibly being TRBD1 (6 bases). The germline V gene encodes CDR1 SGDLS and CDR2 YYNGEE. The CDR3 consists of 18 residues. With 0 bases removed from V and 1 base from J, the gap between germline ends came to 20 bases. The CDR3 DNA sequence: TGTGCCAGCAGCGTAGCCCCCACCCACAGGGATCGGTCCTACGAGCAGTACTTC. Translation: CASSVAPTHRDRSYEQYF.

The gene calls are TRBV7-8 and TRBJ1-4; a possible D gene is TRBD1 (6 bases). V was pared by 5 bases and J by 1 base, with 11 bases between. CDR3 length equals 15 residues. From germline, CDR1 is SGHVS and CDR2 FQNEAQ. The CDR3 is CASSPGDITNEKLFF. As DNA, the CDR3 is TGTGCCAGCAGCCCAGGGGACATAACTAATGAAAAACTGTTTTTT. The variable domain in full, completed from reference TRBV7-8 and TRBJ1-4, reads GAGVSQSPRYKVAKRGQDVALRCDPISGHVSLFWYQQALGQGPEFLTYFQNEAQLDKSGLPSDRFFAERPEGSVSTLKIQRTQQEDSAVYLCASSPGDITNEKLFFGSGTQLSVL.

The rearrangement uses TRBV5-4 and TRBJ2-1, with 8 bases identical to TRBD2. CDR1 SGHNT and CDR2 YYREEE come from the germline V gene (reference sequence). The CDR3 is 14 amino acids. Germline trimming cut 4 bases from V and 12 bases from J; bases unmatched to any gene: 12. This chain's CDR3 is CASSPSRTGGTQFF. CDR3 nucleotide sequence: TGTGCCAGCAGCCCCAGTAGAACGGGAGGGACGCAGTTCTTC.

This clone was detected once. The CDR3 coding sequence is TGTGCCAGTAGTCTCAGGACAGGGGGCACTTACGAGCAGTACTTC. It is translated as CASSLRTGGTYEQYF. This chain connects TRBV19 to TRBJ2-7, with 11 bases lining up with TRBD1. The CDR3 is made up of 15 amino acids. With 5 bases clipped from V and 4 bases from J, the junction kept 7 bases outside the gene matches. The germline V gene encodes CDR1 LNHDA and CDR2 SQIVND (reference sequence).

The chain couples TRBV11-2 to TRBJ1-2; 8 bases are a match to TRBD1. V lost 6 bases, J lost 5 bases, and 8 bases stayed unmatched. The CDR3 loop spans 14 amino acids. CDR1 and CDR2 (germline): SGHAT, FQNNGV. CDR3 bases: TGTGCCAGCAGTTCCCGGCAGGGGGCTTATGGCTACACCTTC. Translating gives CASSSRQGAYGYTF.